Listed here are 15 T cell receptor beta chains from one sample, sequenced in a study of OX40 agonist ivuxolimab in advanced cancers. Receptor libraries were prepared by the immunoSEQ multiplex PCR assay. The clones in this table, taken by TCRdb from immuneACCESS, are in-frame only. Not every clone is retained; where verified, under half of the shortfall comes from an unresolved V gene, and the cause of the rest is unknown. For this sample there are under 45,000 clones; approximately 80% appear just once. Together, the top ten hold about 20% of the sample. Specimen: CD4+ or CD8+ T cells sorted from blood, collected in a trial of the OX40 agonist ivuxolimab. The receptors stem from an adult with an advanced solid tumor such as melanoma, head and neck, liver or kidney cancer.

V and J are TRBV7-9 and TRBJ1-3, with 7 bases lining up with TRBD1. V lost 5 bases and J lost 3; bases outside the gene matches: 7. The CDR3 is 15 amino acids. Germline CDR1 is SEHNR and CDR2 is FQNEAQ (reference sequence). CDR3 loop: CASSPTTGNGNTIYF. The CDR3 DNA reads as TGTGCCAGCAGCCCTACGACAGGGAATGGAAACACCATATATTTT.

CDR3: CASSLTPNEQFF. CDR3 bases: TGTGCCAGCAGCTTAACTCCCAATGAGCAGTTCTTC. J is TRBJ2-1 and V is TRBV7-3; no clear D gene. Germline CDR1 reads SGHTA; CDR2 reads FQGTGA. V lost 0 bases and J 6 bases, leaving 3 bases between the germline ends. The CDR3 runs to 12 residues.

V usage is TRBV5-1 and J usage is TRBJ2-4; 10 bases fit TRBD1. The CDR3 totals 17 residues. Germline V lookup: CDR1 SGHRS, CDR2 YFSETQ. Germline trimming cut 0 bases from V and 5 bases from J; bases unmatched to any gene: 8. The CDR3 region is CASSLDMTGGAENIQYF. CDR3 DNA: TGCGCCAGCAGCTTGGATATGACAGGGGGCGCGGAAAACATTCAGTACTTC.

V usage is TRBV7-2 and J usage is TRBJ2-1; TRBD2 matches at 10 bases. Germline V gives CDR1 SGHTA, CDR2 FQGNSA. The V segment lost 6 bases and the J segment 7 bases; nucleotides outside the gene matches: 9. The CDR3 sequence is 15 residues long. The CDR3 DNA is TGTGCCAGCAGATTGACTAGCGGGTCCTGGAATGAGCAGTTCTTC. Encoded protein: CASRLTSGSWNEQFF.

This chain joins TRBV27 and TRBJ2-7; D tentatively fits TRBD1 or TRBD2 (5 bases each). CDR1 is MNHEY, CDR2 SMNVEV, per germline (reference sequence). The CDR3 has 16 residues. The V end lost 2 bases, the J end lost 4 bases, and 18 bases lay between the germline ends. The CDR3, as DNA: TGTGCCAGCAGTTTAGTGTGGGACCGTCTTGTATACGAGCAGTACTTC. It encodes CASSLVWDRLVYEQYF.

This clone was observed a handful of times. CDR3 in amino acids: CASSYGGTYNEQFF. For the CDR3, the DNA is TGTGCCAGCAGTTACGGCGGGACCTACAATGAGCAGTTCTTC. V gene TRBV6-5 combines with J gene TRBJ2-1, with D tentatively TRBD2 (6 bases). Trimming took off 2 bases at V and 2 bases at J, with 7 bases between the two ends. The CDR3 spans 14 residues. Per the germline V gene, CDR1 is MNHEY and CDR2 is SVGAGI.

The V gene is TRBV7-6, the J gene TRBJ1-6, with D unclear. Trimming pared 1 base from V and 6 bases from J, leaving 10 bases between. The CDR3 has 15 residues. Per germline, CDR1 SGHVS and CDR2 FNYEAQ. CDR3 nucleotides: TGTGCCAGCAGCTTAGTTGGGCAGACTAATTCACCCCTCCACTTT. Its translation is CASSLVGQTNSPLHF.

CDR3 region: CASSVVSPNTEAFF. The CDR3 region has the DNA TGTGCCAGCAGTGTAGTCAGTCCGAACACTGAAGCTTTCTTT. The rearrangement joins TRBV27 to TRBJ1-1; no reliable D call. Between the trimmed V and J ends, which lost 5 bases and 1 base, there was a span of 11 bases. Germline assignment: CDR1 MNHEY and CDR2 SMNVEV (reference sequence). The CDR3 covers 14 residues.

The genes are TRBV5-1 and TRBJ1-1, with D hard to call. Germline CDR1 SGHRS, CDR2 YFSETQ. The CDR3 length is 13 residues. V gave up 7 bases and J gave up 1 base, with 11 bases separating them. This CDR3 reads CASELQPNTEAFF. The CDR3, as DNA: TGCGCCAGCGAGCTTCAACCGAACACTGAAGCTTTCTTT.

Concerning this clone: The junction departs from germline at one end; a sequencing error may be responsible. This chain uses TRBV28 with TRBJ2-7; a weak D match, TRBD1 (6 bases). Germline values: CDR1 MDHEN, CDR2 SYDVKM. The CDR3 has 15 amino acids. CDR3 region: CASSLSTGVGLLPTF. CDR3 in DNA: TGTGCCAGCAGTCTCTCGACAGGCGTGGGTCTTTTGCCCACCTTC.

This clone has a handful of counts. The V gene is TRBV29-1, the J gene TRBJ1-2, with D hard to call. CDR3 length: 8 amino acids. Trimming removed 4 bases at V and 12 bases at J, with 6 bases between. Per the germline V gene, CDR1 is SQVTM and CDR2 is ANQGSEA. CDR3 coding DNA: TGCAGCGTTGGTGGTAACACCTTC. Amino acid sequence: CSVGGNTF.

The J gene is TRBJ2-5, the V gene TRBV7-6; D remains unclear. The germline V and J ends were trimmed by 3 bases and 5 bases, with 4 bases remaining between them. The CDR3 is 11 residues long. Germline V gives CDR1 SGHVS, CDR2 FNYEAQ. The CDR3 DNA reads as TGTGCCAGCAGCTTTCTGGAGACCCAGTACTTC. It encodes CASSFLETQYF.

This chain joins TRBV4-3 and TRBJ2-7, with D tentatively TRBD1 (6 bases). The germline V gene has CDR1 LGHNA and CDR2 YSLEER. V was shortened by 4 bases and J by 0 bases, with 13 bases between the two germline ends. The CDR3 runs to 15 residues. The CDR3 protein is CASSPRQGRSYEQYF. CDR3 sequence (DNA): TGCGCCAGCAGCCCCCGGCAGGGGCGCTCCTACGAGCAGTACTTC.

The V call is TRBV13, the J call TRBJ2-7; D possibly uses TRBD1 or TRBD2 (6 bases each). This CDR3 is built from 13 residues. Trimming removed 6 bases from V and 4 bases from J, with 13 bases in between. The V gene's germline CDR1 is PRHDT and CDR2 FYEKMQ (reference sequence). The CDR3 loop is CASRPTGRYEQYF. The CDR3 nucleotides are TGTGCCAGCAGGCCTACAGGGAGGTACGAGCAGTACTTC. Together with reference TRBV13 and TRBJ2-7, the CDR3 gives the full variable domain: AAGVIQSPRHLIKEKRETATLKCYPIPRHDTVYWYQQGPGQDPQFLISFYEKMQSDKGSIPDRFSAQQFSDYHSELNMSSLELGDSALYFCASRPTGRYEQYFGPGTRLTVT.

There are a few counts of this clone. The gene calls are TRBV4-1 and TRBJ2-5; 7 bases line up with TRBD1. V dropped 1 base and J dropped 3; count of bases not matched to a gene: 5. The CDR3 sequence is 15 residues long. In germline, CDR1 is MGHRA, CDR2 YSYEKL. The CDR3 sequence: CASSQAPGQKETQYF. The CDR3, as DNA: TGCGCCAGCAGCCAAGCCCCGGGACAGAAAGAGACCCAGTACTTC.